This TCR beta chain was identified in a study of CD8 T cells in Susac syndrome. Study-wide results and caveats: Acknowledgment was made by the study that its TCR sequencing and HLA analysis involved a relatively small number of individuals.

The CDR3 runs to 15 residues. RNA amounts of roughly 0.5 to 1 ug underwent reverse transcription with random hexamers. Amplification of TCR beta CDR3 by immunoSEQ multiplex PCR spanned 54 Vbeta and 13 Jbeta. A single record per CDR3 protein comes from TCRdb applying MiXCR to the immunoSEQ multiplex PCR reads. Seen here are about 180,000 distinct CDR3 sequences, approximately 94% observed once, and the top ten hold about 0.093%. The multiple sclerosis control group consisted of treatment-naive patients whose relapsing-remitting disease, which was either stable or active, fulfilled revised McDonald criteria. The authors negatively isolated CD8+ and CD4+ T cells and FACS-enriched TEMRA cells. On this clonotype: What it recognizes is unknown.

The clonotype was recovered from a human donor with multiple sclerosis. The chain employs TRBV21-1 and TRBJ2-3; the table's D call, TRBD2, has no DNA check behind it. TRBV21-1 is noted as a pseudogene. Input material: CD4+ T cells from PBMCs. Here the CDR3 reads CASSNERGSTDTQYF. CDR3 in DNA: TGTGCCAGCAGCAACGAGCGGGGTAGCACAGATACGCAGTATTTT.